This record concerns one T cell receptor beta chain sequence. This sample stems from a study of blood T cell repertoires in COVID-19. Study-wide context: There were acute and convalescent COVID-19 samples, and they came from the United States, Italy and Spain. The analysed material was cDNA or gDNA that came from T cells, B-cell-depleted T cells, or PBMCs.

The germline V and J ends were trimmed by 0 bases and 7 bases, with 11 bases remaining between them. The CDR3 covers 14 residues. Germline CDR1 reads SGHRS; CDR2 reads YFSETQ. In the original processing: By means of reference gene primer amplification, nucleated cell counts were estimated. Libraries were prepared by immunoSEQ multiplex PCR; TCRdb keeps only in-frame clonotypes and omits some of them. Clone size and V and J calls were adopted from that table, with D and trimming inferred from the DNA. The repertoire holds 50,000 to 85,000 clones, with around 93% as singletons. The source of this sequence is a human donor in a cohort sampled during active COVID-19. The chain recombines TRBV5-1 with TRBJ2-1, with D tentatively TRBD2 (5 bases). The sequencing input was peripheral blood. CDR3: CASSLDVATNEQFF. The CDR3 nucleotides read TGCGCCAGCAGCTTGGACGTAGCGACGAATGAGCAGTTCTTC.